A single sample is the source of the 8 T cell receptor beta chains below, sequenced in a study of Ad26.COV2.S vaccination and SARS-CoV-2 variants. Treatment denoted: about 20 received Ad26.COV2.S at low or high dose, single or two shots; 5 received placebo; per-sample allocation not given. Sampling was done on day 63 after the first vaccine or placebo injection. Assay: immunoSEQ multiplex PCR; the TCRdb copy retains only in-frame clones and omits some. The sample records 250,000 to 300,000 clones, approximately 89% being singletons. The starting material was peripheral blood, obtained in a trial of Ad26.COV2.S vaccine versus placebo. These receptors were taken from a person aged 18-65 years who received the Ad26.COV2.S COVID-19 vaccine or a placebo.

This chain joins TRBV29-1 and TRBJ1-2, with 7 bases identical to TRBD1. The CDR3 totals 13 residues. J lost 6 bases, V lost 6 bases, and 10 bases had no gene match. CDR1 and CDR2 from the germline V gene are SQVTM and ANQGSEA. In nucleotides, the CDR3 is TGCAGCGTCACTGGGGGGACAGATAATGGCTACACCTTC. Translating gives CSVTGGTDNGYTF. Full variable domain (remainder filled in from reference TRBV29-1 and TRBJ1-2): SAVISQKPSRDICQRGTSLTIQCQVDSQVTMMFWYRQQPGQSLTLIATANQGSEATYESGFVIDKFPISRPNLTFSTLTVSNMSPEDSSIYLCSVTGGTDNGYTFGSGTRLTVV.

CDR3 DNA: TGTGCCAGCAGATTTGTTGAGACAGGGGAAGCTTTCTTT. It specifies CASRFVETGEAFF. The chain uses TRBV7-9 and TRBJ1-1, with 7 bases matching TRBD1. With 6 bases clipped from V and 8 bases from J, the junction kept 9 bases outside the gene matches. The CDR3 runs to 13 residues. Germline-derived CDR1 and CDR2 are SEHNR and FQNEAQ (reference sequence).

The count of this clone is one. The CDR3 region is CASSPRDSPNTEAFF. Written as DNA, the CDR3 is TGTGCCAGCAGCCCACGGGACAGCCCAAACACTGAAGCTTTCTTT. The chain employs TRBV9 and TRBJ1-1; 7 positions match TRBD1. The junction had 8 bases not matched to a gene; V was cut back by 4 bases and J by 2 bases. Per the germline V gene, CDR1 is SGDLS and CDR2 is YYNGEE. This CDR3 spans 15 amino acids.

The chain uses TRBV7-2 and TRBJ2-1; 8 bases are a match to TRBD2. With 5 bases clipped from V and 6 bases from J, the junction kept 12 bases outside the gene matches. The length of the CDR3 is 16 residues. In germline, CDR1 is SGHTA, CDR2 FQGNSA. The DNA of the CDR3 is TGTGCCAGCAGCCCGACCTTAGCGGGGCCCCCCAATGAGCAGTTCTTC. Translating gives CASSPTLAGPPNEQFF.

The chain has TRBV4-3 and TRBJ1-1, with D tentatively TRBD1 (5 bases). Trimming pared 0 bases from V and 7 bases from J, leaving 9 bases between. Germline V CDR1 and CDR2: LGHNA, YSLEER. The CDR3 has 13 residues. The CDR3 sequence is CASSQDQGSEAFF. Written as DNA, the CDR3 is TGCGCCAGCAGCCAAGATCAGGGCAGTGAAGCTTTCTTT.

V and J are TRBV3-1 (or the pseudogene TRBV3-2) and TRBJ1-3, with D tentatively TRBD1 (5 bases). This CDR3 contains 17 residues. The V and J ends lost 3 bases and 0 bases respectively, with 15 bases between them. Per the germline V gene, CDR1 is LGHDT and CDR2 is YNNKEL (reference sequence). The CDR3 DNA is TGTGCCAGCAGCCAGCGGGGAACAGGCGTCTCTGGAAACACCATATATTTT. It codes for CASSQRGTGVSGNTIYF.

This clone was seen just once. This chain uses TRBV5-1 with TRBJ2-1; no clear D. Germline CDR1 reads SGHRS; CDR2 reads YFSETQ. Between the trimmed V and J ends, which lost 0 bases and 4 bases, there was a span of 11 bases. The CDR3 extends over 15 amino acids. This CDR3 reads CASSLEGSTYNEQFF. CDR3 sequence (DNA): TGCGCCAGCAGCTTGGAGGGTTCAACTTACAATGAGCAGTTCTTC.

The chain employs TRBV27 and TRBJ2-1, with TRBD1 identical over 8 bases. CDR1 is MNHEY and CDR2 is SMNVEV in the germline V gene (reference sequence). Losses at the gene ends were 1 base for V and 6 bases for J; bases not matched to a gene: 2. The CDR3 loop spans 14 amino acids. CDR3 protein: CASSLWTGSNEQFF. The CDR3 DNA reads as TGTGCCAGCAGTTTATGGACAGGGTCCAATGAGCAGTTCTTC.